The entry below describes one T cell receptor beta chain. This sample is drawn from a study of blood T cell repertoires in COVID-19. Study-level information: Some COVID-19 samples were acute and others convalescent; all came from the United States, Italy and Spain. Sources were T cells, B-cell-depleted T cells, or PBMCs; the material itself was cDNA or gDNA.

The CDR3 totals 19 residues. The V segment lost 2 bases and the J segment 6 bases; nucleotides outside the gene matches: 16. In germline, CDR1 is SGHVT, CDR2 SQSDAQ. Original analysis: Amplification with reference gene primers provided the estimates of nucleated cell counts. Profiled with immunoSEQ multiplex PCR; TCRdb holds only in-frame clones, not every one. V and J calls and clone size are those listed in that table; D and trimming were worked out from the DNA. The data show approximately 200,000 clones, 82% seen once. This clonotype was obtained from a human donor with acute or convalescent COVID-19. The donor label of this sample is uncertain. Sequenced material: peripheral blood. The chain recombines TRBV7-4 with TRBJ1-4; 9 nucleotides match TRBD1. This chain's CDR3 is CASSLSPPGNRGQYEKLFF. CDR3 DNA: TGTGCCAGCAGCTTATCTCCACCGGGGAACAGGGGGCAGTATGAAAAACTGTTTTTT.